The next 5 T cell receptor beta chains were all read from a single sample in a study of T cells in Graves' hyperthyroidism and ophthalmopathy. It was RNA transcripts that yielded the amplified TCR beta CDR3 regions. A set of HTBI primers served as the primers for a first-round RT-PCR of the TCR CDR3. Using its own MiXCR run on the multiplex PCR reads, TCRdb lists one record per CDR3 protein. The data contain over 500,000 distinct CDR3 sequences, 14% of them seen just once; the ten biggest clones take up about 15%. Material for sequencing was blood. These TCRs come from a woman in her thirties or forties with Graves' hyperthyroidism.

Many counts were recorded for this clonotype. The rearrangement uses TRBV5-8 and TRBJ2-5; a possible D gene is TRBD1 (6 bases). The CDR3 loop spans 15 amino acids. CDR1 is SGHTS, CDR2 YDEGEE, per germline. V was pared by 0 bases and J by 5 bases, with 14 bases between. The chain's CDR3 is CASSLEGNRAETQYF. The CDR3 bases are TGTGCCAGCAGCTTGGAAGGGAACAGGGCTGAGACCCAGTACTTC.

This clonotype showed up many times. The CDR3 loop is CAWRDRTAYEQYF. CDR3 in DNA: TGTGCCTGGAGAGACCGAACCGCGTACGAGCAGTACTTC. V and J are TRBV30 and TRBJ2-7; D gene ambiguous. Trimming stripped 3 bases from V and 4 bases from J, with 13 bases between. This CDR3 contains 13 residues. Per the germline V gene, CDR1 is GTSNPN and CDR2 is SVGIG (reference sequence). Together with reference TRBV30 and TRBJ2-7, the CDR3 gives the full variable domain: SQTIHQWPATLVQPVGSPLSLECTVEGTSNPNLYWYRQAAGRGLQLLFYSVGIGQISSEVPQNLSASRPQDRQFILSSKKLLLSDSGFYLCAWRDRTAYEQYFGPGTRLTVT.

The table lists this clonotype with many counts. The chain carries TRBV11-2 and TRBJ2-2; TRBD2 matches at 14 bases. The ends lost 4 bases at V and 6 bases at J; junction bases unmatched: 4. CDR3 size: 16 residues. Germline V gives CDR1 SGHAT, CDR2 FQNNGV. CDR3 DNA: TGTGCCAGCAGCTCAGGGACTAGCGGGAGCCCCGGGGAGCTGTTTTTT. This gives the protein CASSSGTSGSPGELFF. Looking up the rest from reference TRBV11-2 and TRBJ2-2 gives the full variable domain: EAGVAQSPRYKIIEKRQSVAFWCNPISGHATLYWYQQILGQGPKLLIQFQNNGVVDDSQLPKDRFSAERLKGVDSTLKIQPAKLEDSAVYLCASSSGTSGSPGELFFGEGSRLTVL.

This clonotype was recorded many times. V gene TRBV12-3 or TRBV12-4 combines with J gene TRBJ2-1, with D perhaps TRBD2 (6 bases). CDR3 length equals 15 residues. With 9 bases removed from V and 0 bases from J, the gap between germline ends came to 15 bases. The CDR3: CASQYSGSSYNEQFF. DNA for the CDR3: TGTGCCAGTCAGTATAGCGGAAGCTCCTACAATGAGCAGTTCTTC.

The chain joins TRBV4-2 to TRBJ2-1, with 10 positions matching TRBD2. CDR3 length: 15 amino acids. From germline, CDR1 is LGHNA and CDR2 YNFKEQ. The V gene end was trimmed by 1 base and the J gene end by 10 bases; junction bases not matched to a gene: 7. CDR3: CASSQVMQREGEQFF. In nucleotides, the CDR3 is TGTGCCAGCAGCCAAGTAATGCAGCGGGAGGGGGAGCAGTTCTTC.